The 32 T cell receptor beta chains in this list originate from one sample, sequenced in a study of T-cell reconstitution after alpha-beta-depleted transplantation in children (TCRdb year 2016). Libraries came from PCR. The listed sequencing device is Illumina HiSeq 2500. Molecular barcoding was employed in the preparation of TCR libraries, with unique molecular identifiers being used to normalize TCRbeta repertoire quantification. TCRdb itself trimmed the public reads at Q25 with fastp, ran MiXCR and retained productive beta chains. CDR3 protein duplicates are merged, each entry listing the most common genes and DNA. Counted in this sample were over 400,000 distinct CDR3 sequences; about 12% of them appeared once. Of the sample, roughly 5.4% falls within the top ten clones. The specimen comprised PBMCs from the stem cell graft donor, sampled from the stem cell graft. The receptor source for this set is a human donor who donated a stem cell graft to a child with combined immunodeficiency.

V usage is TRBV6-1 and J usage is TRBJ2-7; the D is unclear. Trimming pared 5 bases from V and 7 bases from J, leaving 15 bases between. Germline V gene sequence: CDR1 MNHNS, CDR2 SASEGT. The CDR3 has 13 residues. The CDR3, as DNA: TGTGCCAGCAGTCTTTCACCGGTGGGAGAGCAGTACTTC. Residues: CASSLSPVGEQYF.

This clonotype turned up a few times. The V and J genes are TRBV6-1 and TRBJ2-5, with 10 positions matching TRBD1. V lost 8 bases to trimming and J lost 1 base; unmatched junction nucleotides: 10. Germline V CDR1 and CDR2: MNHNS, SASEGT. The CDR3 loop spans 16 amino acids. The CDR3 region is CASRALDRGRQETQYF. DNA of the CDR3: TGTGCCAGCCGGGCACTCGACAGGGGGCGCCAAGAGACCCAGTACTTC.

This clonotype occurred many times. The CDR3 is CASRLAGVYEQYF. The CDR3 DNA follows: TGTGCCAGCAGACTAGCGGGAGTTTACGAGCAGTACTTC. The genes are TRBV12-3 or TRBV12-4 and TRBJ2-7, with 11 bases matching TRBD2. The CDR3 has 13 amino acids. V trimming: 6 bases; J trimming: 4 bases; junction bases outside the gene matches: 2.

This clonotype was seen a handful of times. The chain uses TRBV6-2 or TRBV6-3 and TRBJ1-5, with a weak D call TRBD1 (5 bases). Germline CDR1 MNHEY, CDR2 SVGEGT. There are 17 residues in the CDR3. V was shortened by 5 bases and J by 1 base, with 18 bases between the two germline ends. The CDR3 nucleotides read TGTGCCAGCAGTGATACATGGGGAAGGGGCAGCAATCAGCCCCAGCATTTT. It yields the protein CASSDTWGRGSNQPQHF.

This clonotype was observed many times. This rearrangement joins TRBV7-8 to TRBJ2-1, with TRBD2 matching over 8 bases. There are 18 residues in the CDR3. V was clipped by 0 bases and J by 6 bases; unmatched bases: 13. Germline CDR1 reads SGHVS; CDR2 reads FQNEAQ. CDR3 sequence (DNA): TGTGCCAGCAGCTTAGCGCGGGGGGCTCGGGGATCGAGCAATGAGCAGTTCTTC. Its translation is CASSLARGARGSSNEQFF.

This clonotype showed up just a few times. This chain uses TRBV6-2 or TRBV6-3 with TRBJ2-1; the D is unclear. The V gene lost 8 bases and the J gene lost 6 bases, with 11 bases spanning the gap. Germline CDR1 MNHEY, CDR2 SVGEGT. The CDR3 is 12 residues long. This chain's CDR3 is CASETYSNEQFF. DNA of the CDR3: TGTGCCAGCGAAACCTATAGCAATGAGCAGTTCTTC.

This clonotype was seen only a few times. V and J are TRBV6-5 and TRBJ1-4; D is unresolved. Germline values: CDR1 MNHEY, CDR2 SVGAGI. The ends were cut back, 6 bases at V and 4 bases at J, with 6 bases in the middle. The CDR3 length is 12 residues. CDR3 sequence reads: CASREDNEKLFF. For the CDR3, the DNA is TGTGCCAGCAGGGAAGATAATGAAAAACTGTTTTTT.

This clonotype has a count of ten or more. The rearrangement links TRBV5-1 to TRBJ2-1; 7 bases match TRBD1. J lost 8 bases, V lost 3 bases, and 8 bases had no gene match. The CDR3 is 14 amino acids. Germline lookup yields CDR1 SGHRS and CDR2 YFSETQ. The CDR3 bases are TGCGCCAGCAGCTCAGGACAGGTGTACGATGAGCAGTTCTTC. Translated: CASSSGQVYDEQFF. Drawing the rest from reference TRBV5-1 and TRBJ2-1, the complete variable domain is KAGVTQTPRYLIKTRGQQVTLSCSPISGHRSVSWYQQTPGQGLQFLFEYFSETQRNKGNFPGRFSGRQFSNSRSEMNVSTLELGDSALYLCASSSGQVYDEQFFGPGTRLTVL.

The chain couples TRBV4-1 to TRBJ1-1; D call uncertain. This CDR3 is built from 15 residues. In germline, CDR1 is MGHRA, CDR2 YSYEKL. Trimming took off 0 bases at V and 3 bases at J, with 11 bases between the two ends. The CDR3 DNA follows: TGCGCCAGCAGCCAAGATAGGGTTGCGGACACTGAAGCTTTCTTT. Translating it yields CASSQDRVADTEAFF.

This sequence joins TRBV28 and TRBJ1-2; D call uncertain. The CDR3 runs to 15 residues. The V gene lost 3 bases and the J gene lost 2 bases, with 13 bases spanning the gap. The germline V gene has CDR1 MDHEN and CDR2 SYDVKM. Here the CDR3 DNA reads TGTGCCAGCAGTTTGAACACCGGGGAAAACTATGGCTACACCTTC. Translating gives CASSLNTGENYGYTF.

The V call is TRBV12-3 or TRBV12-4, the J call TRBJ2-5, with 7 bases aligning to TRBD2. CDR3 length equals 17 residues. J gave up 0 bases and V 3 bases, and 10 bases lay outside the gene matches. CDR3 protein: CASSLSGDFKYQETQYF. In DNA, the CDR3 is TGTGCCAGCAGTTTGAGCGGGGATTTTAAGTACCAAGAGACCCAGTACTTC.

As to this clonotype: This may be a read error: a much more frequent sequence differs by one nucleotide. DNA for the CDR3: TGTGCCAGCAGCGCCGGCGGTTTGGGGGAGGCGAACACCGGGGAGATGTTTTTT. This encodes CASSAGGLGEANTGEMFF. This chain links TRBV11-2 with TRBJ2-2; D is possibly TRBD2 (6 bases). This CDR3 comprises 18 residues. Germline V gene sequence: CDR1 SGHAT, CDR2 FQNNGV.

CDR3 DNA: TGCGCCAGCAGCTACTGGGCTAGCGGTACAGATACGCAGTATTTT. It codes for CASSYWASGTDTQYF. The V and J genes are TRBV5-1 and TRBJ2-3; TRBD2 agrees at 7 bases. J lost 3 bases, V lost 3 bases, and 7 bases had no gene match. Germline CDR1 and CDR2: SGHRS and YFSETQ. The CDR3 contains 15 residues.

The V and J genes are TRBV12-3 or TRBV12-4 and TRBJ2-7, with 7 bases that match TRBD1. Germline trimming cut 6 bases from V and 4 bases from J; bases unmatched to any gene: 9. The CDR3 runs 14 residues. The CDR3 nucleotides read TGTGCCAGCAGGAGACAGGGTCAAGGGTACGAGCAGTACTTC. This gives the protein CASRRQGQGYEQYF.

This clonotype has more than one count but fewer than ten. This chain joins TRBV7-2 and TRBJ2-3, with D maybe TRBD2 (6 bases). The CDR3 consists of 16 residues. The germline V gene has CDR1 SGHTA and CDR2 FQGNSA. V shed 3 bases and J shed 1 base, with 14 bases lying between them. The DNA of the CDR3 is TGTGCCAGCAGCTTTCTCCTGGTAGCGGGCACAGATACGCAGTATTTT. Translation: CASSFLLVAGTDTQYF.

This clonotype was counted between two and nine times. The J gene is TRBJ1-6, the V gene TRBV6-6; 7 bases are a match to TRBD1. The CDR3 length is 17 residues. Germline lookup yields CDR1 MNHNY and CDR2 SVGAGI (reference sequence). Trimming removed 4 bases from V and 7 bases from J; junction bases left unmatched: 13. The CDR3 reads CASSSGGGMVINSPLHF. CDR3 DNA sequence: TGTGCCAGCAGTTCAGGGGGGGGGATGGTTATCAATTCACCCCTCCACTTT.

The DNA for the CDR3 is TGTGCCAGCAGTTTTCTAGCGGGGAACAATGAGCAGTTCTTC. It is translated as CASSFLAGNNEQFF. The genes are TRBV2 and TRBJ2-1, with TRBD2 matching over 9 bases. Germline V gene sequence: CDR1 SNHLY, CDR2 FYNNEI. Unmatched junction bases numbered 4, after V lost 5 bases and J lost 5 bases. This CDR3 has 14 amino acids.

This clonotype was picked up a small number of times. The gene calls are TRBV28 and TRBJ1-5; D uncertain. The CDR3 has 14 amino acids. Trimming removed 3 bases from V and 7 bases from J, with 13 bases in between. The germline gives CDR1 MDHEN, CDR2 SYDVKM. The CDR3, as DNA: TGTGCCAGCAGTTTGGTAGGAGTTCGACAGCCCCAGCATTTT. It is translated as CASSLVGVRQPQHF.

This chain joins TRBV9 and TRBJ2-7; the D gene is possibly TRBD2 (6 bases). This CDR3 has 14 amino acids. Germline V CDR1 and CDR2: SGDLS, YYNGEE. Trimming removed 7 bases from V and 6 bases from J, with 20 bases in between. The CDR3 region is CASSWGGLFSEQYF. The CDR3 nucleotides read TGTGCCAGCTCCTGGGGAGGTCTCTTCTCCGAGCAGTACTTC.

This clonotype was counted only a few times. This rearrangement joins TRBV6-5 to TRBJ2-7; TRBD2 aligns across 8 bases. The CDR3 has 17 residues. Germline CDR1 reads MNHEY; CDR2 reads SVGAGI. The V and J ends lost 0 bases and 0 bases, in that order; junction bases with no gene match: 7. CDR3 in DNA: TGTGCCAGCAGTTACTCGAGAGCGGGAGTGGTCTCCTACGAGCAGTACTTC. Translated, it gives CASSYSRAGVVSYEQYF.

This clonotype was detected a few times. The chain combines TRBV7-2 with TRBJ2-7; D is uncertain. The CDR3 is 13 amino acids. Germline CDR1 reads SGHTA; CDR2 reads FQGNSA. Trimming took off 4 bases at V and 7 bases at J, with 14 bases between the two ends. CDR3 nucleotides: TGTGCCAGCAGCTCTTTCCTCGGCGGAGAGCAGTACTTC. Its translation is CASSSFLGGEQYF. Combining the CDR3 with reference TRBV7-2 and TRBJ2-7 gives the whole variable domain GAGVSQSPSNKVTEKGKDVELRCDPISGHTALYWYRQSLGQGLEFLIYFQGNSAPDKSGLPSDRFSAERTGGSVSTLTIQRTQQEDSAVYLCASSSFLGGEQYFGPGTRLTVT.

The table lists this clonotype with a few counts. The gene calls are TRBV6-2 or TRBV6-3 and TRBJ2-3; D gene ambiguous. The CDR3 covers 15 residues. The V and J ends lost 6 bases and 1 base respectively, with 14 bases between them. CDR1 MNHEY and CDR2 SVGEGT come from the germline V gene. CDR3 sequence: CASSQGPPGTDTQYF. The CDR3, as DNA: TGTGCCAGCAGCCAAGGACCGCCTGGCACAGATACGCAGTATTTT.

This clonotype occurred a few times. The rearrangement links TRBV7-8 to TRBJ1-4, with no clear D. The CDR3 is 15 residues long. The germline V gene has CDR1 SGHVS and CDR2 FQNEAQ. Trimming removed 4 bases from V and 4 bases from J, with 13 bases in between. CDR3 loop: CASSSSAGINEKLFF. CDR3 nucleotide sequence: TGTGCCAGCAGCTCGTCGGCAGGTATTAATGAAAAACTGTTTTTT.

This clonotype was recorded a few times. This chain uses TRBV20-1 with TRBJ1-1; tentatively, D is TRBD1 (6 bases). V was trimmed by 4 bases and J by 5 bases, leaving 14 bases between them. Germline CDR1 is DFQATT and CDR2 is SNEGSKA (reference sequence). The length of the CDR3 is 13 residues. CDR3 sequence reads: CSATTDRGTEAFF. CDR3 in DNA: TGCAGTGCTACTACGGACAGAGGGACTGAAGCTTTCTTT.

V usage is TRBV7-6 and J usage is TRBJ1-2; D unresolved. Germline-derived CDR1 and CDR2 are SGHVS and FNYEAQ. The CDR3 sequence is 12 residues long. V gave up 1 base and J gave up 6 bases, with 6 bases separating them. CDR3 coding DNA: TGTGCCAGCAGCTTAGACGGGGATGGCTACACCTTC. Translating it yields CASSLDGDGYTF. The variable domain in full, with the rest retrieved from reference TRBV7-6 and TRBJ1-2, is GAGVSQSPRYKVTKRGQDVALRCDPISGHVSLYWYRQALGQGPEFLTYFNYEAQQDKSGLPNDRFSAERPEGSISTLTIQRTEQRDSAMYRCASSLDGDGYTFGSGTRLTVV.

This clonotype showed up just a few times. The V call is TRBV12-3 or TRBV12-4, the J call TRBJ2-7, with a possible D match to TRBD2 (6 bases). The CDR3 spans 15 residues. The germline V and J ends were trimmed by 5 bases and 4 bases, with 18 bases remaining between them. The CDR3 nucleotides read TGTGCCAGCAGTCAAACAGCCGGAAGCGGGTACGAGCAGTACTTC. Translated, it gives CASSQTAGSGYEQYF.

This clonotype was detected many times. The chain has TRBV20-1 and TRBJ1-6; 7 bases match TRBD1. Germline lookup yields CDR1 DFQATT and CDR2 SNEGSKA (reference sequence). This CDR3 has 16 residues. J lost 7 bases, V lost 0 bases, and 9 bases had no gene match. The CDR3 coding sequence is TGCAGTGCTAGAGATCTAGCAGGGGGTGAGAATTCACCCCTCCACTTT. Translation gives CSARDLAGGENSPLHF.

This clonotype was picked up a small number of times. The genes are TRBV12-3 or TRBV12-4 and TRBJ2-7, with D perhaps being TRBD1 or TRBD2 (7 bases each). CDR3 length: 15 amino acids. Trimming removed 1 base at V and 2 bases at J, with 12 bases between. The CDR3 loop is CASSLVQGGPYEQYF. CDR3 bases: TGTGCCAGCAGTTTAGTTCAGGGGGGGCCCTACGAGCAGTACTTC.

This clonotype has a handful of counts. This chain uses TRBV4-3 with TRBJ2-1, with D perhaps TRBD1 (6 bases). Germline V lookup: CDR1 LGHNA, CDR2 YSLEER. The CDR3 is 16 amino acids. With 4 bases removed from V and 0 bases from J, the gap between germline ends came to 13 bases. This CDR3 is CASSLYRASSYNEQFF. CDR3 coding DNA: TGCGCCAGCAGCCTCTACAGGGCGAGCTCCTACAATGAGCAGTTCTTC.

This clonotype was observed many times. V is TRBV15 and J is TRBJ2-5, with D hard to call. Germline CDR1 LNHNV, CDR2 YYDKDF (reference sequence). V was trimmed by 1 base and J by 5 bases, leaving 14 bases between them. The CDR3 loop spans 15 amino acids. The CDR3 DNA reads as TGTGCCACCAGCAGAGGTACAACCTTAGGGGAGACCCAGTACTTC. It yields the protein CATSRGTTLGETQYF.

This clonotype was observed at least ten times. The chain employs TRBV29-1 and TRBJ2-1, with 9 bases aligning to TRBD2. This CDR3 is 15 amino acids long. Germline CDR1 reads SQVTM; CDR2 reads ANQGSEA. The V and J ends lost 4 bases and 0 bases, in that order; junction bases with no gene match: 4. The CDR3 bases are TGCAGCGTTGGAGGTAGCGGGAGCTCCTACAATGAGCAGTTCTTC. Its translation: CSVGGSGSSYNEQFF.

This clonotype was recorded at least ten times. The genes are TRBV25-1 and TRBJ2-7, with D possibly matching TRBD2 (6 bases). The ends were cut back, 3 bases at V and 2 bases at J, with 8 bases in the middle. Per germline, CDR1 MGHDK and CDR2 SYGVNS. This CDR3 spans 13 amino acids. CDR3 residues: CASSERGTYEQYF. The CDR3 DNA reads TGTGCCAGCAGTGAGCGGGGTACCTACGAGCAGTACTTC.